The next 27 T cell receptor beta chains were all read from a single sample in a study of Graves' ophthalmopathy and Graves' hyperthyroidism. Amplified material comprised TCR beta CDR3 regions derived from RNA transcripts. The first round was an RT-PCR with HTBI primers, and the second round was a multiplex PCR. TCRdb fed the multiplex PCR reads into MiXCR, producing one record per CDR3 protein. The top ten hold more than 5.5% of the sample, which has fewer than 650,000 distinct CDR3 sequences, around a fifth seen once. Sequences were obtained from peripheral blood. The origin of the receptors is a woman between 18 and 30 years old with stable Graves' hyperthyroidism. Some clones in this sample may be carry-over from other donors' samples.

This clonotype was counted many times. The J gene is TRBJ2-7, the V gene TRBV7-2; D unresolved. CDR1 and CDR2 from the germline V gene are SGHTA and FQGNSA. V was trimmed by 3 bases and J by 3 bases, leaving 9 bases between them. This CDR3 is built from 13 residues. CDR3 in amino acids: CASSFGESYEQYF. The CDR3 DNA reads TGTGCCAGCAGCTTTGGGGAAAGCTACGAGCAGTACTTC.

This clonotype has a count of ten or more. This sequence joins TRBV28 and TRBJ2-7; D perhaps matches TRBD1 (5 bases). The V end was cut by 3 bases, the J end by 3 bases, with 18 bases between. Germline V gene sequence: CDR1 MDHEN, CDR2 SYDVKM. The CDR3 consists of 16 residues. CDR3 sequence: CASSLGLDAGGYEQYF. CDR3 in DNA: TGTGCCAGCAGTTTGGGGCTGGACGCTGGCGGCTACGAGCAGTACTTC.

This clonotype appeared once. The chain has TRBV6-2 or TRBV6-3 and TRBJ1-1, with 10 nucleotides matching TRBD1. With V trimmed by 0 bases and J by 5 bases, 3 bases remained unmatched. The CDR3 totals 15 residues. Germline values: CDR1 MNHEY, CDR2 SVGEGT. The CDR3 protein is CASSYSGQGSTEAFF. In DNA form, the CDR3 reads TGTGCCAGCAGTTACTCGGGACAGGGGAGTACTGAAGCTTTCTTT.

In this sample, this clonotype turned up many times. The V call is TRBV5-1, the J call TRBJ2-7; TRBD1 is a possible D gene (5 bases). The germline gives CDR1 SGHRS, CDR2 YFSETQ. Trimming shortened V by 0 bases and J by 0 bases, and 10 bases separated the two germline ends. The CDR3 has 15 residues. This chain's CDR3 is CASSLGGRDSYEQYF. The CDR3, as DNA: TGCGCCAGCAGCTTGGGGGGCAGGGACTCCTACGAGCAGTACTTC. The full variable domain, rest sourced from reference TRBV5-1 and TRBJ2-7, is KAGVTQTPRYLIKTRGQQVTLSCSPISGHRSVSWYQQTPGQGLQFLFEYFSETQRNKGNFPGRFSGRQFSNSRSEMNVSTLELGDSALYLCASSLGGRDSYEQYFGPGTRLTVT.

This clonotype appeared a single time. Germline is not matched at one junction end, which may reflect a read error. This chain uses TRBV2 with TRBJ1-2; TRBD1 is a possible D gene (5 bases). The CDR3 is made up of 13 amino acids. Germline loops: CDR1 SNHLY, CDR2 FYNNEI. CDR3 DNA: TGTGCCAGCAGTCACACGGAGGGGTATGGTTACACCTTC. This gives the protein CASSHTEGYGYTF.

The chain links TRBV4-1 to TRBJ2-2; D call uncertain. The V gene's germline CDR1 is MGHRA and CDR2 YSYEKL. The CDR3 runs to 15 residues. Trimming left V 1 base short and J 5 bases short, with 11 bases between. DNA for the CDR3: TGCGCCAGCAGCCAAGGGCAGGTGGGGACCGGGGAGCTGTTTTTT. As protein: CASSQGQVGTGELFF.

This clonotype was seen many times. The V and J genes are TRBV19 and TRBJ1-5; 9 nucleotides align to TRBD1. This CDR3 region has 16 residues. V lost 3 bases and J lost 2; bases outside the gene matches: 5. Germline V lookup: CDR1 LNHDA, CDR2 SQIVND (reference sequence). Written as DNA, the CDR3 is TGTGCCAGTAGTATGGGACAGGGAAGCGGCAATCAGCCCCAGCATTTT. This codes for CASSMGQGSGNQPQHF.

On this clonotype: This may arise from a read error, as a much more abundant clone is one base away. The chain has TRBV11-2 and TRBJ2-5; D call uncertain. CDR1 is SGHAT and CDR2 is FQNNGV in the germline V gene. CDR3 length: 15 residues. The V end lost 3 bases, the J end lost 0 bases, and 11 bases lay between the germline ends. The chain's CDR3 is CASSLHWQDQETQYF. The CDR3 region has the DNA TGTGCCAGCAGCTTGCATTGGCAGGACCAAGAGACCCAGTACTTC. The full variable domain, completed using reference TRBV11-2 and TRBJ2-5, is EAGVAQSPRYKIIEKRQSVAFWCNPISGHATLYWYQQILGQGPKLLIQFQNNGVVDDSQLPKDRFSAERLKGVDSTLKIQPAKLEDSAVYLCASSLHWQDQETQYFGPGTRLLVL.

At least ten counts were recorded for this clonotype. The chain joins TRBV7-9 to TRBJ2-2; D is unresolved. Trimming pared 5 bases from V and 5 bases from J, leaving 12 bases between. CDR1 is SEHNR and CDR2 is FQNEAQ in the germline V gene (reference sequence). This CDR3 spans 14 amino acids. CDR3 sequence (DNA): TGTGCCAGCAGCGTTGGACCGGCGACCGGGGAGCTGTTTTTT. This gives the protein CASSVGPATGELFF.

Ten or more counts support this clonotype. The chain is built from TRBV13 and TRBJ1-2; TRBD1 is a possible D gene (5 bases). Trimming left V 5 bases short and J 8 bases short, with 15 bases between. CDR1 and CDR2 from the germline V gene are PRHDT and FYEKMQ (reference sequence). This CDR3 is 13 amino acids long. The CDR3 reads CASSPGRVEGYTF. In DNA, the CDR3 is TGTGCCAGCAGCCCCGGCAGGGTAGAAGGCTACACCTTC.

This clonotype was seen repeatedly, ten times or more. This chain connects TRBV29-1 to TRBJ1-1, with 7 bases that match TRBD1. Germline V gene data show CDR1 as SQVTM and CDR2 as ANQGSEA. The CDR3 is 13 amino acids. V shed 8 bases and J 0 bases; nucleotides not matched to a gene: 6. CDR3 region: CSISGQMNTEAFF. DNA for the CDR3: TGCAGCATCTCGGGACAGATGAACACTGAAGCTTTCTTT.

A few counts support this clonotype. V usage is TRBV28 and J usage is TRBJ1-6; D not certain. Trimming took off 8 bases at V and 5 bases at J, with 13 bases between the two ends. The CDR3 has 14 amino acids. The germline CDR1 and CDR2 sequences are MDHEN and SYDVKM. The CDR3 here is CASQREGDNSPLHF. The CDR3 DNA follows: TGTGCCAGCCAAAGGGAGGGAGATAATTCACCCCTCCACTTT.

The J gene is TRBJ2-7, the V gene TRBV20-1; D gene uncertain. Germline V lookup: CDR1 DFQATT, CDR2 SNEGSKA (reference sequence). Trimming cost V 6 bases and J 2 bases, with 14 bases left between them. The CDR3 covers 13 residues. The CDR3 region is CSAPETGPYEQYF. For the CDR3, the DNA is TGCAGTGCGCCGGAGACGGGCCCCTACGAGCAGTACTTC.

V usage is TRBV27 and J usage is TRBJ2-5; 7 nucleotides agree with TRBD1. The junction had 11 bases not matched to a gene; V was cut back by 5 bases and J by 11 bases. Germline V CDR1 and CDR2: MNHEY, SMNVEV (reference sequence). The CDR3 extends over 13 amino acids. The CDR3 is CASSQDRPQQQYF. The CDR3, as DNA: TGTGCCAGCAGTCAGGACAGGCCCCAACAACAGTACTTC.

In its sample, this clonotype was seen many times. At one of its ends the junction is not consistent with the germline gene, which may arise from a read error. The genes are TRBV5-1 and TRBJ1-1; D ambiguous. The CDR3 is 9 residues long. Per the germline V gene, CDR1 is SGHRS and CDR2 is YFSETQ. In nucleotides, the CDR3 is TGTGCCAGCAGCCCCGAAGCTTTCTTT. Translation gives CASSPEAFF.

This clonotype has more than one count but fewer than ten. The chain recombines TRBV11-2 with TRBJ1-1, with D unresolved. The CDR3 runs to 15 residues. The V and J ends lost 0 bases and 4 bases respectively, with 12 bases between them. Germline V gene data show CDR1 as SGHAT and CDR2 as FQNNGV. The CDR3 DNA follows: TGTGCCAGCAGCTTAGATCCCGGGTTGGGCACTGAAGCTTTCTTT. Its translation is CASSLDPGLGTEAFF.

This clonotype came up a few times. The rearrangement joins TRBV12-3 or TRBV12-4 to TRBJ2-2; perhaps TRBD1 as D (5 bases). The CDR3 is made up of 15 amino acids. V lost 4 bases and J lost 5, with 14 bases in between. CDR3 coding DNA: TGTGCCAGCAGTTGGACACCCCAAAGGACCGGGGAGCTGTTTTTT. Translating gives CASSWTPQRTGELFF.

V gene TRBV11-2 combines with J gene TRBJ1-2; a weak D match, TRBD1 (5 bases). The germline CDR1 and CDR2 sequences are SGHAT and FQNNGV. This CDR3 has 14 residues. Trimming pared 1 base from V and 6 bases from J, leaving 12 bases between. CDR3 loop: CASSLVGGRDGYTF. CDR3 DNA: TGTGCCAGCAGCTTAGTGGGGGGAAGAGATGGCTACACCTTC.

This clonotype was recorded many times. In DNA, the CDR3 is TGTGCCAGCAGTGAAAGGGAACAGACGAACACTGAAGCTTTCTTT. It codes for CASSEREQTNTEAFF. V and J are TRBV6-1 and TRBJ1-1, with D unresolved. From germline, CDR1 is MNHNS and CDR2 SASEGT. V was cut by 2 bases and J by 1 base, with 11 bases left in between. The CDR3 covers 15 residues.

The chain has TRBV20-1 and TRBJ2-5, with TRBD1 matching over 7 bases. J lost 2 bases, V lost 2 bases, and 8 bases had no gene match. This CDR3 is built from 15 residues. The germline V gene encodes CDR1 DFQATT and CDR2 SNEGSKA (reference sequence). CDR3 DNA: TGCAGTGCTAGACCTCAGACAGGGTGGCAAGAGACCCAGTACTTC. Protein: CSARPQTGWQETQYF.

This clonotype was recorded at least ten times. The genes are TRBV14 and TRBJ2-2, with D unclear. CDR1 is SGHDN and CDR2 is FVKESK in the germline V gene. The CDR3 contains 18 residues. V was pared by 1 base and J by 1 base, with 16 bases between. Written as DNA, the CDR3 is TGTGCCAGCAGCCAAGCGGCCGGCCGAAGATTGAACACCGGGGAGCTGTTTTTT. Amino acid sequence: CASSQAAGRRLNTGELFF.

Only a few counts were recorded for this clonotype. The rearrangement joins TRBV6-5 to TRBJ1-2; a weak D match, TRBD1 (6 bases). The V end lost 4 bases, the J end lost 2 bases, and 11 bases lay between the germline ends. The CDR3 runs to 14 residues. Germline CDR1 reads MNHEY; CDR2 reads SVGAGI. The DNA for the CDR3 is TGTGCCAGCAGTTCGTGGGGGCCAAACTATGGCTACACCTTC. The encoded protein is CASSSWGPNYGYTF.

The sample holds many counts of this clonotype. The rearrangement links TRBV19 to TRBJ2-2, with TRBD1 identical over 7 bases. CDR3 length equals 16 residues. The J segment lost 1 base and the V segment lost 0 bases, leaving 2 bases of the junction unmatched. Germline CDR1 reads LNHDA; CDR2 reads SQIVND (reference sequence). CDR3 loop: CASSIDGTVNTGELFF. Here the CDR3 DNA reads TGTGCCAGTAGTATAGATGGGACAGTGAACACCGGGGAGCTGTTTTTT.

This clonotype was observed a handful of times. CDR3 sequence: CASSQVAGNTIYF. The CDR3 DNA reads as TGTGCCAGCAGCCAAGTCGCTGGAAACACCATATATTTT. The chain has TRBV3-1 and TRBJ1-3, with D uncertain. Germline-derived CDR1 and CDR2 are LGHDT and YNNKEL (reference sequence). The CDR3 loop spans 13 amino acids. Trimming took off 1 base at V and 2 bases at J, with 3 bases between the two ends.

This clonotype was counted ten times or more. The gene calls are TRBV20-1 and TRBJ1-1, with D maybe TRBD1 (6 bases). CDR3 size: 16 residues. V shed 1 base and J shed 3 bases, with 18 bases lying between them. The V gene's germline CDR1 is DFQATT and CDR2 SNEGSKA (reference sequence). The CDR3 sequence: CSARAPEDRYYTEAFF. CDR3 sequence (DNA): TGCAGTGCTAGAGCCCCTGAGGACAGATACTACACTGAAGCTTTCTTT.

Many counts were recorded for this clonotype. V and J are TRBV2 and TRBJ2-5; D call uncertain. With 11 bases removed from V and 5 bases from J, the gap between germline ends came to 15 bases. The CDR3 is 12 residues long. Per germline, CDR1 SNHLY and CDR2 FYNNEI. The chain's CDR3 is CAGDRGSETQYF. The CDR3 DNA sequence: TGTGCCGGAGATCGAGGATCTGAGACCCAGTACTTC.

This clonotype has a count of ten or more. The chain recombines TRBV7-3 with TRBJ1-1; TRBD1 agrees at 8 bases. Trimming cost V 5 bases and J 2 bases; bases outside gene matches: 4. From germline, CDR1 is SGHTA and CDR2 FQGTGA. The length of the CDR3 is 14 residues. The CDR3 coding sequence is TGTGCCAGCAGCCAGACAGGGGACAACACTGAAGCTTTCTTT. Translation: CASSQTGDNTEAFF.